Listed here are 26 T cell receptor beta chains from one sample, sequenced in a study of blood T cell repertoires in COVID-19. Sequencing used immunoSEQ multiplex PCR; TCRdb keeps in-frame clones, though not all of them. The table has about 330,000 clones, roughly 90% seen once; the top ten hold around 20%. Sequencing was done on a sample of PBMCs or T cells enriched from blood (not recorded which). These receptors all come from a woman under 40 who had recovered from COVID-19.

V gene TRBV9 combines with J gene TRBJ2-1; D call uncertain. V dropped 2 bases and J dropped 3 bases, with 24 bases sitting between them. There are 19 residues in the CDR3. Germline assignment: CDR1 SGDLS and CDR2 YYNGEE. The CDR3 sequence: CASSVSPTLLSRIYNEQFF. CDR3 DNA sequence: TGTGCCAGCAGCGTCAGTCCCACCTTGCTTAGCCGTATCTACAATGAGCAGTTCTTC.

The chain has TRBV9 and TRBJ2-5; 11 bases map to TRBD2. CDR1 SGDLS and CDR2 YYNGEE come from the germline V gene. Losses at the gene ends were 0 bases for V and 1 base for J; bases not matched to a gene: 8. The CDR3 spans 18 residues. The CDR3 spells CASSVGPLLAGGQETQYF. The DNA for the CDR3 is TGTGCCAGCAGCGTAGGCCCCCTTCTAGCGGGGGGCCAAGAGACCCAGTACTTC.

This sequence joins TRBV6-2 or TRBV6-3 and TRBJ1-4; weak D call: TRBD1 (6 bases). The CDR3 is 13 amino acids. Germline loops: CDR1 MNHEY, CDR2 SVGEGT. V lost 2 bases and J 13 bases, leaving 14 bases between the germline ends. For the CDR3, the DNA is TGTGCCAGCAGTTACGCTCAGGGGAGACGACTGTTTTTT. Protein sequence: CASSYAQGRRLFF.

The J gene is TRBJ1-3, the V gene TRBV16; no reliable D call. Between the trimmed V and J ends, which lost 5 bases and 1 base, there was a span of 15 bases. In germline, CDR1 is KGHSY, CDR2 FQNENV. There are 16 residues in the CDR3. CDR3 DNA: TGTGCCAGCAGCTCCGACTCAGTTATATCTGGAAACACCATATATTTT. Its protein product is CASSSDSVISGNTIYF.

V gene TRBV7-3 combines with J gene TRBJ2-7; 10 bases align to TRBD1. The CDR3 is 14 amino acids. Per germline, CDR1 SGHTA and CDR2 FQGTGA. The V and J ends lost 5 bases and 2 bases, in that order; junction bases with no gene match: 3. The CDR3 bases are TGTGCCAGCAGCCTAGGACAGGGGGCCTACGAGCAGTACTTC. Its protein is CASSLGQGAYEQYF.

In this sample, this clone turned up once. This CDR3 is also generated by other DNA sequences in the sample. The CDR3 is CASSVPSGNTIYF. Written as DNA, the CDR3 is TGTGCCAGCAGTGTCCCATCTGGAAACACCATATATTTT. V and J are TRBV25-1 and TRBJ1-3; unclear D gene. The CDR3 extends over 13 amino acids. Trimming stripped 4 bases from V and 1 base from J, with 5 bases between. Germline CDR1 MGHDK, CDR2 SYGVNS.

V gene TRBV28 combines with J gene TRBJ1-5; possibly TRBD1 for D (6 bases). The CDR3 contains 16 residues. The germline CDR1 and CDR2 sequences are MDHEN and SYDVKM. V was cut by 2 bases and J by 7 bases, with 18 bases left in between. CDR3 nucleotide sequence: TGTGCCAGCAGTTTAGGGGGGGCGGGGGCCAAACAGCCCCAGCATTTT. Protein product: CASSLGGAGAKQPQHF.

The rearrangement links TRBV18 to TRBJ1-3, with 9 bases that match TRBD1. Germline V gene sequence: CDR1 KGHSH, CDR2 LQKENI. Losses at the gene ends were 3 bases for V and 2 bases for J; bases not matched to a gene: 2. The CDR3 sequence is 15 residues long. The CDR3 protein is CASSPGTGPGNTIYF. CDR3 bases: TGTGCCAGCTCACCGGGGACAGGGCCTGGAAACACCATATATTTT. Variable domain in full (rest from reference TRBV18 and TRBJ1-3): NAGVMQNPRHLVRRRGQEARLRCSPMKGHSHVYWYRQLPEEGLKFMVYLQKENIIDESGMPKERFSAEFPKEGPSILRIQQVVRGDSAAYFCASSPGTGPGNTIYFGEGSWLTVV.

The chain employs TRBV10-3 and TRBJ2-3; 7 nucleotides match TRBD1. V dropped 6 bases and J dropped 2; count of bases not matched to a gene: 5. The CDR3 length is 14 residues. Germline assignment: CDR1 ENHRY and CDR2 SYGVKD. CDR3 bases: TGTGCCATCAGAAGGGGGCCTGACACAGATACGCAGTATTTT. The encoded protein is CAIRRGPDTDTQYF.

The V and J genes are TRBV6-5 and TRBJ2-2, with 7 bases aligning to TRBD1. After removal of 4 bases from V and 3 bases from J, the junction contained 5 bases not matched to a gene. CDR1 MNHEY and CDR2 SVGAGI come from the germline V gene. This CDR3 region has 15 residues. The CDR3 DNA is TGTGCCAGCAGTTCTCGACAGGGTCACACCGGGGAGCTGTTTTTT. Protein sequence: CASSSRQGHTGELFF.

The chain carries TRBV28 and TRBJ2-4; D is possibly TRBD1 (5 bases). The germline V gene encodes CDR1 MDHEN and CDR2 SYDVKM. The CDR3 is 13 amino acids. V shed 8 bases and J shed 7 bases, with 15 bases lying between them. CDR3 sequence: CASEPGPRNIQYF. In DNA, the CDR3 is TGTGCCAGCGAACCAGGGCCAAGGAACATTCAGTACTTC.

V and J are TRBV18 and TRBJ2-3; 8 bases fit TRBD2. The CDR3 runs to 17 residues. Germline-derived CDR1 and CDR2 are KGHSH and LQKENI. Trimming removed 6 bases from V and 0 bases from J; junction bases left unmatched: 11. The DNA of the CDR3 is TGTGCCAGCTCCCCTCGGGGGGGGCTACCTAGCACAGATACGCAGTATTTT. Translating it yields CASSPRGGLPSTDTQYF.

The gene calls are TRBV7-2 and TRBJ2-4, with 8 bases that match TRBD2. From germline, CDR1 is SGHTA and CDR2 FQGNSA. V shed 0 bases, J shed 0 bases, and the junction held 1 base outside the gene matches. This CDR3 region has 16 residues. In nucleotides, the CDR3 is TGTGCCAGCAGCTTAGCCCTAGCGGGAGCCAAAAACATTCAGTACTTC. This codes for CASSLALAGAKNIQYF.

This clone turned up a few times. The chain couples TRBV28 to TRBJ2-1; D remains ambiguous. Looked up from germline, CDR1 is MDHEN and CDR2 is SYDVKM. The CDR3 is 14 amino acids. Between the trimmed V and J ends, which lost 3 bases and 3 bases, there was a span of 9 bases. In DNA form, the CDR3 reads TGTGCCAGCAGTTTGCCAACCTACTACAATGAGCAGTTCTTC. As protein: CASSLPTYYNEQFF.

The chain links TRBV10-3 to TRBJ2-7; possibly TRBD1 for D (6 bases). V dropped 7 bases and J dropped 1 base, with 14 bases sitting between them. This CDR3 is built from 14 residues. Per the germline V gene, CDR1 is ENHRY and CDR2 is SYGVKD. This CDR3 reads CAITGDLNSYEQYF. CDR3 bases: TGTGCCATCACAGGGGATCTTAATTCCTACGAGCAGTACTTC.

V and J are TRBV19 and TRBJ1-4; 8 nucleotides align to TRBD1. Germline V gene sequence: CDR1 LNHDA, CDR2 SQIVND (reference sequence). This CDR3 is built from 14 residues. V was clipped by 8 bases and J by 2 bases; unmatched bases: 4. For the CDR3, the DNA is TGTGCCAGTGGCACAGGGGGGACTAATGAAAAACTGTTTTTT. Protein sequence: CASGTGGTNEKLFF.

This rearrangement joins TRBV7-9 to TRBJ2-5; D is perhaps TRBD2 (6 bases). Germline V gene sequence: CDR1 SEHNR, CDR2 FQNEAQ (reference sequence). V dropped 8 bases and J dropped 5 bases, with 21 bases sitting between them. The CDR3 spans 15 residues. CDR3 loop: CASRVWRGGEETQYF. CDR3 nucleotides: TGTGCCAGCCGCGTCTGGAGGGGCGGTGAGGAGACCCAGTACTTC.

The chain has TRBV19 and TRBJ2-1; 8 bases match TRBD2. This CDR3 spans 17 amino acids. With V trimmed by 5 bases and J by 8 bases, 17 bases remained unmatched. Looked up from germline, CDR1 is LNHDA and CDR2 is SQIVND (reference sequence). The CDR3 loop is CASSEFGRAGSLDEQFF. In DNA, the CDR3 is TGTGCCAGTAGTGAGTTCGGGAGGGCGGGAAGTTTAGATGAGCAGTTCTTC.

This sequence joins TRBV19 and TRBJ1-5; 7 bases agree with TRBD1. This CDR3 comprises 15 residues. J gave up 0 bases and V 9 bases, and 8 bases lay outside the gene matches. Germline loops: CDR1 LNHDA, CDR2 SQIVND (reference sequence). Here the CDR3 reads CASGTVSFSNQPQHF. Written as DNA, the CDR3 is TGTGCCAGCGGGACAGTGAGTTTTAGCAATCAGCCCCAGCATTTT.

V gene TRBV6-2 or TRBV6-3 combines with J gene TRBJ2-7, with 9 bases identical to TRBD2. The CDR3 has 13 residues. Germline CDR1 reads MNHEY; CDR2 reads SVGEGT. J gave up 4 bases and V 6 bases, and 4 bases lay outside the gene matches. This CDR3 reads CASSLAGDYEQYF. CDR3 sequence (DNA): TGTGCCAGCAGCTTAGCGGGAGATTACGAGCAGTACTTC.

The CDR3 bases are TGTGCCAGCAGCCAAGATCCACGGTCAGCGACACCCCTCCACTTT. Protein product: CASSQDPRSATPLHF. The chain links TRBV4-2 to TRBJ1-6; D gene unclear. Germline CDR1 reads LGHNA; CDR2 reads YNFKEQ. This CDR3 contains 15 residues. V lost 0 bases and J 11 bases, leaving 14 bases between the germline ends.

The V call is TRBV4-1, the J call TRBJ1-3; 8 nucleotides line up with TRBD1. Germline CDR1 MGHRA, CDR2 YSYEKL. V lost 3 bases, J lost 0 bases, and 10 bases stayed unmatched. This CDR3 has 18 residues. The CDR3 sequence is CASSHYAWDRNSGNTIYF. Here the CDR3 DNA reads TGCGCCAGCAGCCACTATGCCTGGGACAGGAACTCTGGAAACACCATATATTTT.

The rearrangement uses TRBV12-5 and TRBJ1-1, with 7 bases matching TRBD1. The CDR3 sequence is 16 residues long. The ends lost 0 bases at V and 4 bases at J; junction bases unmatched: 8. Germline CDR1 is LGHNT and CDR2 is FRNRAP. CDR3 sequence: CASGLVLRRDSTEAFF. The CDR3 DNA reads TGTGCTAGTGGTTTGGTTCTTCGCCGGGACAGCACTGAAGCTTTCTTT.

This rearrangement joins TRBV6-2 or TRBV6-3 to TRBJ1-3, with a tentative D call TRBD1 (6 bases). There are 13 residues in the CDR3. Trimming pared 6 bases from V and 2 bases from J, leaving 8 bases between. Germline V gives CDR1 MNHEY, CDR2 SVGEGT. The CDR3 reads CASSGTTGNTIYF. CDR3 nucleotides: TGTGCCAGCAGCGGGACAACTGGAAACACCATATATTTT.

The V call is TRBV19, the J call TRBJ2-3; D might be TRBD2 (6 bases). CDR1 LNHDA and CDR2 SQIVND come from the germline V gene (reference sequence). The V and J ends lost 9 bases and 2 bases respectively, with 21 bases between them. This CDR3 contains 16 residues. Written as DNA, the CDR3 is TGTGCCAGCCAGGAGGGCGGGGCAGGGTTCACAGATACGCAGTATTTT. It encodes CASQEGGAGFTDTQYF.

The chain recombines TRBV12-3 or TRBV12-4 with TRBJ2-2; no clear D gene. The CDR3 is made up of 12 amino acids. Trimming left V 5 bases short and J 6 bases short, with 7 bases between. In nucleotides, the CDR3 is TGTGCCAGCAGTACCCACTCCGGGGAGCTGTTTTTT. This translates into CASSTHSGELFF.